Following are 17 T cell receptor beta chains from one sample sequenced in a study of early T cells in non-severe SARS-CoV-2 infection. TCRdb called the 5' RACE reads again in MiXCR, with one record for every CDR3 protein. This repertoire shows some 22,000 distinct CDR3 sequences, about 4.3% found once; its top ten account for 15% to 20%. Input material: whole blood. The receptors originated from an adult who was a healthcare worker with PCR-confirmed SARS-CoV-2 infection or an uninfected control (not recorded which).

This clonotype appeared many times. The rearrangement uses TRBV6-2 or TRBV6-3 and TRBJ2-3, with D hard to call. The CDR3 has 13 residues. Germline lookup yields CDR1 MNHEY and CDR2 SVGEGT. V was clipped by 6 bases and J by 2 bases, with 9 bases between them. CDR3 bases: TGTGCCAGCAGCCTTGGGTACACAGATACGCAGTATTTT. Translating it yields CASSLGYTDTQYF.

This clonotype was seen many times. V gene TRBV7-3 combines with J gene TRBJ1-1, with no clear D. Germline CDR1 and CDR2: SGHTA and FQGTGA. The CDR3 spans 15 residues. V dropped 6 bases and J dropped 1 base, with 15 bases sitting between them. CDR3 coding DNA: TGTGCCAGCAGGCTATCGCCGACCGCGAACACTGAAGCTTTCTTT. Protein: CASRLSPTANTEAFF. The variable domain in full, completed from reference TRBV7-3 and TRBJ1-1, reads GAGVSQTPSNKVTEKGKYVELRCDPISGHTALYWYRQSLGQGPEFLIYFQGTGAADDSGLPNDRFFAVRPEGSVSTLKIQRTERGDSAVYLCASRLSPTANTEAFFGQGTRLTVV.

This clonotype was recorded many times. V usage is TRBV7-2 and J usage is TRBJ2-3, with a weak D call TRBD2 (7 bases). In germline, CDR1 is SGHTA, CDR2 FQGNSA. The ends were cut back, 5 bases at V and 2 bases at J, with 20 bases in the middle. This CDR3 is 17 amino acids long. CDR3 protein: CASSPGARGGFTDTQYF. The CDR3 DNA follows: TGTGCCAGCAGCCCAGGGGCCCGCGGGGGATTCACAGATACGCAGTATTTT.

A few counts support this clonotype. The genes are TRBV29-1 and TRBJ2-2; 7 bases align to TRBD1. CDR1 is SQVTM and CDR2 is ANQGSEA in the germline V gene. There are 13 residues in the CDR3. With 6 bases clipped from V and 5 bases from J, the junction kept 6 bases outside the gene matches. CDR3 loop: CSVDRDRTGELFF. The CDR3 nucleotides read TGCAGCGTCGACAGGGATAGAACCGGGGAGCTGTTTTTT.

The V call is TRBV7-9, the J call TRBJ1-2; D perhaps matches TRBD1 (5 bases). CDR1 and CDR2 (germline): SEHNR, FQNEAQ (reference sequence). The CDR3 has 13 amino acids. V lost 3 bases, J lost 8 bases, and 13 bases lay in between. CDR3 in DNA: TGTGCCAGCAGCTTGAGGGACTTTGGGGGCTACACCTTC. This translates into CASSLRDFGGYTF.

This clonotype was counted many times. The V call is TRBV20-1, the J call TRBJ1-5; D unresolved. V was cut by 3 bases and J by 3 bases, with 15 bases left in between. The CDR3 is 15 residues long. Germline assignment: CDR1 DFQATT and CDR2 SNEGSKA (reference sequence). In nucleotides, the CDR3 is TGCAGTGCTAGGCGGGAGTCTGGTCACAATCAGCCCCAGCATTTT. It translates to CSARRESGHNQPQHF.

Ten or more counts support this clonotype. The chain carries TRBV19 and TRBJ1-2; D unclear. V dropped 4 bases and J dropped 1 base, with 16 bases sitting between them. CDR3 length: 16 residues. Germline values: CDR1 LNHDA, CDR2 SQIVND (reference sequence). This chain's CDR3 is CASSTDTLIINYGYTF. CDR3 in DNA: TGTGCCAGTAGTACCGACACACTAATAATTAACTATGGCTACACCTTC.

By frequency in the sample, this clonotype is medium-sized. The J gene is TRBJ2-3, the V gene TRBV6-5; 8 bases are a match to TRBD1. The CDR3 runs 13 residues. J lost 2 bases, V lost 10 bases, and 5 bases had no gene match. Germline loops: CDR1 MNHEY, CDR2 SVGAGI. The CDR3 loop is CATRQGLTDTQYF. CDR3 in DNA: TGTGCCACAAGACAGGGGCTCACAGATACGCAGTATTTT.

This clonotype was detected ten times or more. The chain has TRBV7-6 and TRBJ2-5; TRBD2 agrees at 9 bases. Trimming removed 4 bases from V and 5 bases from J; junction bases left unmatched: 5. Germline CDR1 reads SGHVS; CDR2 reads FNYEAQ. There are 14 residues in the CDR3. This CDR3 is CASSYPLAGETQYF. The CDR3 DNA sequence: TGTGCCAGCAGCTACCCTCTAGCGGGGGAGACCCAGTACTTC.

Comment on this clonotype: It may be a read error: a sequence one base away is much more abundant. The chain is built from TRBV11-2 and TRBJ2-1; no clear D gene. The CDR3 length is 11 residues. Germline V gives CDR1 SGHAT, CDR2 FQNNGV. Trimming pared 5 bases from V and 4 bases from J, leaving 3 bases between. DNA of the CDR3: TGTGCCAGCAGCGAATACAATGAGCAGTTCTTC. It translates to CASSEYNEQFF. Full variable domain (outside the CDR3, taken from reference TRBV11-2 and TRBJ2-1): EAGVAQSPRYKIIEKRQSVAFWCNPISGHATLYWYQQILGQGPKLLIQFQNNGVVDDSQLPKDRFSAERLKGVDSTLKIQPAKLEDSAVYLCASSEYNEQFFGPGTRLTVL.

By share, this clonotype counts as medium-sized. The genes are TRBV28 and TRBJ2-7, with TRBD1 matching 8 bases. The CDR3 covers 17 residues. Per the germline V gene, CDR1 is MDHEN and CDR2 is SYDVKM. V dropped 2 bases and J dropped 2; count of bases not matched to a gene: 11. CDR3 sequence (DNA): TGTGCCAGCAGTTTAATGACAGGGGCTCAAAGGGCCTACGAGCAGTACTTC. It yields the protein CASSLMTGAQRAYEQYF.

This clonotype came up a few times. The V call is TRBV4-1, the J call TRBJ2-5; D gene uncertain. V dropped 0 bases and J dropped 4 bases, with 6 bases sitting between them. The CDR3 covers 13 residues. Germline V gives CDR1 MGHRA, CDR2 YSYEKL. CDR3 residues: CASSQERSETQYF. In DNA form, the CDR3 reads TGCGCCAGCAGCCAAGAGAGGTCAGAGACCCAGTACTTC.

This clonotype was seen at least ten times. V and J are TRBV2 and TRBJ2-7; D possibly corresponds to TRBD1 (6 bases). Germline lookup yields CDR1 SNHLY and CDR2 FYNNEI. CDR3 length: 14 amino acids. V was shortened by 10 bases and J by 3 bases, with 19 bases between the two germline ends. CDR3 DNA: TGTGCCACCTACCAAGGGGGAGCGGTCTACGAGCAGTACTTC. It yields the protein CATYQGGAVYEQYF.

Judged by abundance, this clonotype is medium-sized. The chain employs TRBV9 and TRBJ1-2, with 9 bases identical to TRBD1. Germline values: CDR1 SGDLS, CDR2 YYNGEE. This CDR3 spans 17 amino acids. The J segment lost 4 bases and the V segment lost 4 bases, leaving 14 bases of the junction unmatched. The CDR3 sequence is CASSPRGPDRGGYGYTF. The DNA for the CDR3 is TGTGCCAGCAGCCCTAGAGGTCCGGACAGGGGTGGCTATGGCTACACCTTC.

The sample holds a few counts of this clonotype. This rearrangement joins TRBV7-2 to TRBJ1-1; D is ambiguous. Germline CDR1 and CDR2: SGHTA and FQGNSA. With 5 bases removed from V and 11 bases from J, the gap between germline ends came to 15 bases. The CDR3 is made up of 12 amino acids. The CDR3 protein is CASSPASSAAFF. Written as DNA, the CDR3 is TGTGCCAGCAGCCCCGCGAGTTCCGCGGCTTTCTTT.

This clonotype was seen ten or more times. The chain uses TRBV6-6 and TRBJ2-2; D tentatively reads TRBD1 or TRBD2 (5 bases each). There are 16 residues in the CDR3. Germline values: CDR1 MNHNY, CDR2 SVGAGI (reference sequence). The V end lost 3 bases, the J end lost 5 bases, and 16 bases lay between the germline ends. This CDR3 is CASSYLGPQATGELFF. The CDR3 DNA reads as TGTGCCAGCAGTTATTTGGGACCCCAGGCAACCGGGGAGCTGTTTTTT.

The CDR3, as DNA: TGTGCCTGGAGTGTACAGGTGGCCGGGGAGCTGTTTTTT. Protein sequence: CAWSVQVAGELFF. This sequence joins TRBV30 and TRBJ2-2; a weak D match, TRBD1 (5 bases). Looked up from germline, CDR1 is GTSNPN and CDR2 is SVGIG (reference sequence). The CDR3 spans 13 residues. Between the trimmed V and J ends, which lost 0 bases and 6 bases, there was a span of 8 bases.